This TCR beta chain emerged from a study of PD-1 blockade in classical Hodgkin lymphoma. Sequencing used immunoSEQ multiplex PCR; TCRdb keeps in-frame clones, though not all of them. Of 28,000 or so clones listed, around three quarters are singletons. Study-level points and caveats: The study found that TCR diversity rose significantly by C4D1 in CD4+ but not CD8+ cells.

V was pared by 0 bases and J by 0 bases, with 3 bases between. This CDR3 region has 13 residues. Per germline, CDR1 SGDLS and CDR2 YYNGEE. A word on this clone: Its antigen is unknown.

Time point reported: cycle 4 day 1 (C4D1), after less than 7 weeks of nivolumab. Patients all relapsed after autologous stem cell transplantation, and there was variation in brentuximab vedotin exposure. The J gene is TRBJ1-2, the V gene TRBV9; no clear D gene. Sequencing used peripheral blood mononuclear cells (PBMCs), obtained before the fourth cycle of nivolumab. This TCR was recovered from a human donor with classical Hodgkin lymphoma. The CDR3 region has the DNA TGTGCCAGCAGCGTAGGGACTAACTATGGCTACACCTTC. It yields the protein CASSVGTNYGYTF. Full variable domain (missing parts from reference TRBV9 and TRBJ1-2): DSGVTQTPKHLITATGQRVTLRCSPRSGDLSVYWYQQSLDQGLQFLIQYYNGEERAKGNILERFSAQQFPDLHSELNLSSLELGDSALYFCASSVGTNYGYTFGSGTRLTVV.